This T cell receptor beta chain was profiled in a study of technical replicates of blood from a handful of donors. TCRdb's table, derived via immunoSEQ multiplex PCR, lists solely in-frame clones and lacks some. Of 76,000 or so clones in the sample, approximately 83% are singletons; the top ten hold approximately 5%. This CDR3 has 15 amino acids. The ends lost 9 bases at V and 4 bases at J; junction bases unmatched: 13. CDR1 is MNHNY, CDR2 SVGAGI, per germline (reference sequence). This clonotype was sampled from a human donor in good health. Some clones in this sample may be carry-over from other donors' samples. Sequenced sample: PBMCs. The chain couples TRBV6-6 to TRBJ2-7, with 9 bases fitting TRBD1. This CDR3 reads CASISQGQGIYEQYF. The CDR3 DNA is TGTGCCAGTATATCGCAGGGACAGGGAATTTACGAGCAGTACTTC.